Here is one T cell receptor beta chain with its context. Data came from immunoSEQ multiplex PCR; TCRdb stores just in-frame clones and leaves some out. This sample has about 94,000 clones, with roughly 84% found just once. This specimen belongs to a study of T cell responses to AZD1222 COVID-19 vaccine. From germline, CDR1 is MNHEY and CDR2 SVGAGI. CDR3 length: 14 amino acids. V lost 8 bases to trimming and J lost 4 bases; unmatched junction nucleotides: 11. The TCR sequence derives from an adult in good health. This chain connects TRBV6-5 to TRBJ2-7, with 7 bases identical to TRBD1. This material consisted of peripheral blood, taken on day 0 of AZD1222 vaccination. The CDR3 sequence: CASSSGDREYEQYF. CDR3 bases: TGTGCCAGCTCCTCCGGCGACAGGGAATACGAGCAGTACTTC.